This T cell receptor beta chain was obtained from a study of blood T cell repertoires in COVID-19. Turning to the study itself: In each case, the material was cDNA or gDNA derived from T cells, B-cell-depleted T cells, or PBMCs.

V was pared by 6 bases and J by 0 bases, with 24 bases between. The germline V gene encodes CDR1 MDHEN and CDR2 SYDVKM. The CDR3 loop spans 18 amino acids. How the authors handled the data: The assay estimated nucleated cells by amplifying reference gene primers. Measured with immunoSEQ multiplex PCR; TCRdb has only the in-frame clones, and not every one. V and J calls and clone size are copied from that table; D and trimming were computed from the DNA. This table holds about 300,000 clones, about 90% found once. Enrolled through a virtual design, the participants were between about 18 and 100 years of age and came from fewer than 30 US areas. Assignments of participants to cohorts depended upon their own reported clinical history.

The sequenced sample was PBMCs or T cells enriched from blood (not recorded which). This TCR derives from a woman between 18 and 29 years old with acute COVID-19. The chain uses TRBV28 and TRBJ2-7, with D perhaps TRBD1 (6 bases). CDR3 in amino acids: CASSALLSGTPSSYEQYF. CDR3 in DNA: TGTGCCAGCAGCGCTCTTCTCTCCGGGACACCTAGCTCCTACGAGCAGTACTTC.